This T cell receptor beta chain was observed in a study of blood T cell repertoires in COVID-19. Turning to the study itself: Samples representing acute and convalescent COVID-19 were sourced from the United States, Italy and Spain. PBMCs, B-cell-depleted T cells, or T cells were the source of the cDNA or gDNA that made up the material.

Original analysis: Amplification with reference gene primers provided the estimates of nucleated cell counts. Using immunoSEQ multiplex PCR, the repertoire was profiled, and TCRdb retains in-frame clones only, with some absent. Clone size and V and J calls were adopted from that table, with D and trimming inferred from the DNA. The profile shows 100,000 to 150,000 clones, roughly 91% of them singletons. The sequence was obtained from a man between 50 and 59 years old with active or convalescent COVID-19. Sequenced input: peripheral blood.

The CDR3 DNA reads TGTGCCAGCAGCTTAGACGGGACAGCTGGAAACACCATATATTTT. It translates to CASSLDGTAGNTIYF. The chain carries TRBV7-7 and TRBJ1-3; 7 positions agree with TRBD1. Germline V gives CDR1 SSHAT, CDR2 FNYEAQ (reference sequence). The CDR3 runs to 15 residues. V was clipped by 1 base and J by 2 bases; unmatched bases: 2.